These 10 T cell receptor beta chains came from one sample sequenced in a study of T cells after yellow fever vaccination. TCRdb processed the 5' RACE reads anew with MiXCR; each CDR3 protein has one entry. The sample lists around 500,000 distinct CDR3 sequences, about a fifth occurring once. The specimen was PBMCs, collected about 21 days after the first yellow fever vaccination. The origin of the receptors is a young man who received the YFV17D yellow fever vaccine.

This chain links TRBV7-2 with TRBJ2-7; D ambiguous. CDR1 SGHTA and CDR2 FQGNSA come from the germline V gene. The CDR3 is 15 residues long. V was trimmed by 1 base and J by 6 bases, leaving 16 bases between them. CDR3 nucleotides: TGTGCCAGCAGCTTAGGTGGCGTGGTTCGTAGCGAGCAGTACGTC. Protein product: CASSLGGVVRSEQYV.

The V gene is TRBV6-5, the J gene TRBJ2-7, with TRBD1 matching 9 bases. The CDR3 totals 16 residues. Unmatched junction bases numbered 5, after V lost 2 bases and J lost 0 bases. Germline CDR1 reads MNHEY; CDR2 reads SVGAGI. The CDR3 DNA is TGTGCCAGCAGTTACACTTGGGACAGGGCCTCCTACGAGCAGTACTTC. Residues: CASSYTWDRASYEQYF.

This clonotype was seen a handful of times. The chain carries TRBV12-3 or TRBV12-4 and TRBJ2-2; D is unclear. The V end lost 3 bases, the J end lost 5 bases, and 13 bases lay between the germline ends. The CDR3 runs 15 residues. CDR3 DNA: TGTGCCAGCAGTTTGGTCTCTAGGCGGACCGGGGAGCTGTTTTTT. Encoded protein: CASSLVSRRTGELFF.

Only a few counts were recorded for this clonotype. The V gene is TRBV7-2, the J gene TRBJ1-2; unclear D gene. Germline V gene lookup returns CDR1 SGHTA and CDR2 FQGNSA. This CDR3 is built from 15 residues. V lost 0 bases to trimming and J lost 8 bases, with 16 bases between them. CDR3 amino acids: CASSLATGSREGYTF. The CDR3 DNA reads TGTGCCAGCAGCTTAGCGACGGGCAGCAGAGAAGGCTACACCTTC. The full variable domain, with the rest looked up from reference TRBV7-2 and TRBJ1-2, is GAGVSQSPSNKVTEKGKDVELRCDPISGHTALYWYRQSLGQGLEFLIYFQGNSAPDKSGLPSDRFSAERTGGSVSTLTIQRTQQEDSAVYLCASSLATGSREGYTFGSGTRLTVV.

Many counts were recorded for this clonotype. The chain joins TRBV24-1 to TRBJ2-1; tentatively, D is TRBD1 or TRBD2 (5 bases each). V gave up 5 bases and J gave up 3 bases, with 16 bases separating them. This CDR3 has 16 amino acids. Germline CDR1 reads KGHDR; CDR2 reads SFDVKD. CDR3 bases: TGTGCCACCAGTGGACCGGGACGGCGCTTCTACAATGAGCAGTTCTTC. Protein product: CATSGPGRRFYNEQFF.

The CDR3 sequence: CASSADSRYGYTF. The CDR3 DNA reads as TGTGCCAGCAGTGCCGACAGTCGGTATGGCTACACCTTC. J is TRBJ1-2 and V is TRBV6-1; D might be TRBD1 (5 bases). Germline values: CDR1 MNHNS, CDR2 SASEGT. The V gene lost 4 bases and the J gene lost 5 bases, with 11 bases spanning the gap. This CDR3 comprises 13 residues.

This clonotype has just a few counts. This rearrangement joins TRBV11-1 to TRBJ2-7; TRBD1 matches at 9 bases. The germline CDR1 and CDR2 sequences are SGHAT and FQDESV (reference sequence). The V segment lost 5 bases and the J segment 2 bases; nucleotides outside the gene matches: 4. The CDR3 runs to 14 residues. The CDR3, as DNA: TGTGCCAGCAGCGACAGGGGGGGACCCTACGAGCAGTACGTC. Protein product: CASSDRGGPYEQYV.

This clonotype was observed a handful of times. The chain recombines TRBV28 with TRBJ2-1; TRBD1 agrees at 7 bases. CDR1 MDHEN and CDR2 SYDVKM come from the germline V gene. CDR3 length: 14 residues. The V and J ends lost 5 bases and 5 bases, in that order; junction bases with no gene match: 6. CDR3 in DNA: TGTGCCAGCAGTCGGACAGGATTTAACAATGAGCAGTTCTTC. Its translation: CASSRTGFNNEQFF.

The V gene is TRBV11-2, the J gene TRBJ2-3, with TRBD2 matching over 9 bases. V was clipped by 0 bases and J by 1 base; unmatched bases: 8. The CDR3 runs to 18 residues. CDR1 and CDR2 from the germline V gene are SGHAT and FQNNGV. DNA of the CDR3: TGTGCCAGCAGCTTAGATAGGCTACGCGGGGGGGGCACAGATACGCAGTATTTT. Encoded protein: CASSLDRLRGGGTDTQYF.

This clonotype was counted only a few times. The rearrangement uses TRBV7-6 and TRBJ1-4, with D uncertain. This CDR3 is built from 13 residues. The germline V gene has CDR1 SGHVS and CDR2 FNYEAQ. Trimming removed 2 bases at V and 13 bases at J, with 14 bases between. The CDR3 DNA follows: TGTGCCAGCAGCTTAATGGGCGGTTCGGGACTGTTTTTT. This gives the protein CASSLMGGSGLFF.